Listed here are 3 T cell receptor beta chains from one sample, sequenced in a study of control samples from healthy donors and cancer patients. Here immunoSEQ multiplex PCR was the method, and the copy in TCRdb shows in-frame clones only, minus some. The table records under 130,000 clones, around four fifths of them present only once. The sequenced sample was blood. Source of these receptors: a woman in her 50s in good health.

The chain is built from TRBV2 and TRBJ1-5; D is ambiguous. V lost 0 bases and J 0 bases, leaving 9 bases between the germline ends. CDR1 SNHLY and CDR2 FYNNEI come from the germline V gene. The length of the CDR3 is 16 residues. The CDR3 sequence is CASSEAAEYSNQPQHF. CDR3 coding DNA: TGTGCCAGCAGTGAAGCGGCGGAGTATAGCAATCAGCCCCAGCATTTT. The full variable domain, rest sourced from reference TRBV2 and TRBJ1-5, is EPEVTQTPSHQVTQMGQEVILRCVPISNHLYFYWYRQILGQKVEFLVSFYNNEISEKSEIFDDQFSVERPDGSNFTLKIRSTKLEDSAMYFCASSEAAEYSNQPQHFGDGTRLSIL.

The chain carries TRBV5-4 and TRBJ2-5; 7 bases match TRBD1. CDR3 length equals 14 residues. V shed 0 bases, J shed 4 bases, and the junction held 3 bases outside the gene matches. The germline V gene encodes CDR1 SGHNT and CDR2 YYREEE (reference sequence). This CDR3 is CASSLGQGRETQYF. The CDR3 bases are TGTGCCAGCAGCTTGGGACAGGGACGAGAGACCCAGTACTTC.

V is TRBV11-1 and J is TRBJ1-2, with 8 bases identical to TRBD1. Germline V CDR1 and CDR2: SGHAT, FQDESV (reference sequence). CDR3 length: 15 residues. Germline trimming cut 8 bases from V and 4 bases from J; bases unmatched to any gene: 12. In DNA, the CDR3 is TGTGCCAGCGGCTCAACTGACAGGGGCGGCTATGGCTACACCTTC. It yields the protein CASGSTDRGGYGYTF.